The sequence of this T cell receptor beta chain was determined in a study of T cell clonality in common variable immunodeficiency. Losses at the gene ends were 4 bases for V and 4 bases for J; bases not matched to a gene: 0. The CDR3 runs 13 residues. CDR1 and CDR2 (germline): SGHRS, YFSETQ. This clone was counted only a few times. Its antigen is undetermined. The sequence runs out 3 residues before the end of the CDR3; the remainder is reconstructed from the germline J gene. Study-level points and caveats: TCRbeta clonality was increased in CVID versus healthy controls. In common variable immunodeficiency, TCR beta chains reportedly carried fewer deletions and N-nucleotide insertions.

The assay was immunoSEQ multiplex PCR, and TCRdb's table has in-frame clones only and misses some. The repertoire consists of roughly 34,000 clones, none detected only once. The chain employs TRBV5-1 and TRBJ2-5, with 11 bases identical to TRBD2. The clonotype was recovered from a human donor with common variable immunodeficiency. The sequenced sample consisted of peripheral blood mononuclear cells. The CDR3 reads CASSGTSGETQYF. The sequenced CDR3 bases are TGCGCCAGCAGCGGGACTAGCGGAGAGACC. Full variable domain (outside the CDR3, taken from reference TRBV5-1 and TRBJ2-5): KAGVTQTPRYLIKTRGQQVTLSCSPISGHRSVSWYQQTPGQGLQFLFEYFSETQRNKGNFPGRFSGRQFSNSRSEMNVSTLELGDSALYLCASSGTSGETQYFGPGTRLLVL.